This is a list of T cell receptor beta chains from one sample in a study of blood T cell repertoires in COVID-19. Assay used: immunoSEQ multiplex PCR; TCRdb lists only in-frame clones, some missing. The sample lists roughly 72,000 clones; 70% to 90% were seen once. Material: peripheral blood. These receptors all stem from a human donor in a cohort sampled during active COVID-19. The CDR3 runs from the conserved cysteine through the conserved F or W. The order of the fields is J gene, V gene, clone size, CDR3 length, D gene, CDR3 DNA, CDR3 protein. D genes are given only for firm matches. A row's size may be missing; if present it is once, few, many or a size class.

j_call: TRBJ2-7; v_call: TRBV6-1; clone_size: once; cdr3_length: 15; d_call: TRBD1; cdr3_nt: TGTGCCAGCAGTGAAGCAGACAGGGGGCCGTACGAGCAGTACTTC; cdr3_aa: CASSEADRGPYEQYF
j_call: TRBJ1-2; v_call: TRBV18; clone_size: NA; cdr3_length: 13; d_call: NA; cdr3_nt: TGTGCCAGCTCAGAGGACATTCTCTATGGCTACACCTTC; cdr3_aa: CASSEDILYGYTF
j_call: TRBJ1-2; v_call: TRBV2; clone_size: NA; cdr3_length: 14; d_call: NA; cdr3_nt: TGTGCCAGCAGTCTTCTACTCGATAACTATGGCTACACCTTC; cdr3_aa: CASSLLLDNYGYTF
j_call: TRBJ2-6; v_call: TRBV29-1; clone_size: NA; cdr3_length: 14; d_call: NA; cdr3_nt: TGCAGCGTTGCCTTCGAGTCTGGGGCCAACGTCCTGACTTTC; cdr3_aa: CSVAFESGANVLTF
j_call: TRBJ2-3; v_call: TRBV11-2; clone_size: NA; cdr3_length: 14; d_call: NA; cdr3_nt: TGTGCCAGCAGCCAGGAGGGCCTAGCAGATACGCAGTATTTT; cdr3_aa: CASSQEGLADTQYF
j_call: TRBJ1-2; v_call: TRBV7-9; clone_size: NA; cdr3_length: 13; d_call: NA; cdr3_nt: TGTGCCAGCAGCTTAGATAACTGGGGCGGCTACACCTTC; cdr3_aa: CASSLDNWGGYTF
j_call: TRBJ2-1; v_call: TRBV9; clone_size: NA; cdr3_length: 15; d_call: TRBD2; cdr3_nt: TGTGCCAGCAGCGTGAGCGGGGCCCTCTACAATGAGCAGTTCTTC; cdr3_aa: CASSVSGALYNEQFF
j_call: TRBJ1-2; v_call: TRBV6-2/TRBV6-3; clone_size: NA; cdr3_length: 12; d_call: TRBD1; cdr3_nt: TGTGCCAGCAGCGACAGGGTAAGCAGTCGGACCTTC; cdr3_aa: CASSDRVSSRTF
j_call: TRBJ1-1; v_call: TRBV18; clone_size: NA; cdr3_length: 15; d_call: NA; cdr3_nt: TGTGCCAGCTCACCAGCGGCGGGGGGGATGACTGAAGCTTTCTTT; cdr3_aa: CASSPAAGGMTEAFF
j_call: TRBJ2-4; v_call: TRBV5-1; clone_size: NA; cdr3_length: 14; d_call: NA; cdr3_nt: TGCGCCAGCCGGGCAGGGGTAGCCAAAAACATTCAGTACTTC; cdr3_aa: CASRAGVAKNIQYF
j_call: TRBJ1-1; v_call: TRBV6-2/TRBV6-3; clone_size: NA; cdr3_length: 11; d_call: NA; cdr3_nt: TGTGCCAGCAGCCGGACAGCTGAAGCTTTCTTT; cdr3_aa: CASSRTAEAFF
j_call: TRBJ2-7; v_call: TRBV3-1/TRBV3-2; clone_size: NA; cdr3_length: 15; d_call: NA; cdr3_nt: TGTGCCAGCAGCCAACCTTCGGAGGGGCGTAACGAGCAGTACTTC; cdr3_aa: CASSQPSEGRNEQYF
j_call: TRBJ2-3; v_call: TRBV18; clone_size: NA; cdr3_length: 15; d_call: TRBD2; cdr3_nt: TGTGCCAGCTCACCGGGGACTAGTAAAACAGATACGCAGTATTTT; cdr3_aa: CASSPGTSKTDTQYF
j_call: TRBJ2-2; v_call: TRBV5-1; clone_size: NA; cdr3_length: 14; d_call: NA; cdr3_nt: TGCGCCAGTTGCGCGACAGAGAACACCGGGGAGCTGTTTTTT; cdr3_aa: CASCATENTGELFF
j_call: TRBJ1-2; v_call: TRBV19; clone_size: NA; cdr3_length: 14; d_call: NA; cdr3_nt: TGTGCCAGTAGTATAGTTCCAGGGGATTATGGCTACACCTTC; cdr3_aa: CASSIVPGDYGYTF
j_call: TRBJ1-1; v_call: TRBV12-3/TRBV12-4; clone_size: NA; cdr3_length: 13; d_call: NA; cdr3_nt: TGTGCCAGCAGTTTGAGCGGGGGTTCGCTAGCTTTCTTT; cdr3_aa: CASSLSGGSLAFF
j_call: TRBJ2-1; v_call: TRBV6-8; clone_size: NA; cdr3_length: 20; d_call: NA; cdr3_nt: TGTGCCAGCCCTCGGTCCCCCGGCGCTTGTTGGCCCTCAGGATTGGGTGAGCAGTTCTTC; cdr3_aa: CASPRSPGACWPSGLGEQFF
j_call: TRBJ1-1; v_call: TRBV28; clone_size: NA; cdr3_length: 16; d_call: TRBD1; cdr3_nt: TGTGCCAGCAGCCTAGGGACAGGGGGAATGAACACTGAAGCTTTCTTT; cdr3_aa: CASSLGTGGMNTEAFF
j_call: TRBJ2-7; v_call: TRBV21-1; clone_size: NA; cdr3_length: 14; d_call: NA; cdr3_nt: TGTGCCAGCAGCAAAGGCAGGCTCTCCTACGAGCAGTACTTC; cdr3_aa: CASSKGRLSYEQYF
j_call: TRBJ1-5; v_call: TRBV7-9; clone_size: NA; cdr3_length: 17; d_call: NA; cdr3_nt: TGTGCCAGCAGCCCAGATCCTCAGAGGGGGAGCAATCAGCCCCAGCATTTT; cdr3_aa: CASSPDPQRGSNQPQHF
j_call: TRBJ2-1; v_call: TRBV5-4; clone_size: NA; cdr3_length: 15; d_call: NA; cdr3_nt: TGTGCCAGCAGCCCACAAGAAAGGGGTGGCAATGAGCAGTTCTTC; cdr3_aa: CASSPQERGGNEQFF
j_call: TRBJ2-1; v_call: TRBV7-2; clone_size: NA; cdr3_length: 17; d_call: TRBD2; cdr3_nt: TGTGCCAGCAGCACTCTCCCGGGACTAGCGGGAGTCGACGAGCAGTTCTTC; cdr3_aa: CASSTLPGLAGVDEQFF
j_call: TRBJ1-2; v_call: TRBV3-1/TRBV3-2; clone_size: NA; cdr3_length: 16; d_call: NA; cdr3_nt: TGTGCCAGCAGCCAACTCCAGGGACTTTTCTCTGGTGGCTACACCTTC; cdr3_aa: CASSQLQGLFSGGYTF
j_call: TRBJ1-1; v_call: TRBV27; clone_size: NA; cdr3_length: 15; d_call: NA; cdr3_nt: TGTGCCAGCAGTTTATCTACAGGGATGCGCACTGAAGCTTTCTTT; cdr3_aa: CASSLSTGMRTEAFF
j_call: TRBJ1-5; v_call: TRBV3-1/TRBV3-2; clone_size: once; cdr3_length: 15; d_call: NA; cdr3_nt: TGTGCCAGCAGCCGGGGGGGAATTAGCAATCAGCCCCAGCATTTT; cdr3_aa: CASSRGGISNQPQHF
j_call: TRBJ1-1; v_call: TRBV5-1; clone_size: few; cdr3_length: 18; d_call: TRBD1; cdr3_nt: TGCGCCAGCAGCTTAGGGCCGCGTAGGGGGCCGGGGGACACTGAAGCTTTCTTT; cdr3_aa: CASSLGPRRGPGDTEAFF
j_call: TRBJ2-2; v_call: TRBV7-9; clone_size: NA; cdr3_length: 13; d_call: NA; cdr3_nt: TGTGCCAGCAGCCCCACGGGCACCGGGGAGCTGTTTTTT; cdr3_aa: CASSPTGTGELFF
j_call: TRBJ2-7; v_call: TRBV7-9; clone_size: NA; cdr3_length: 16; d_call: TRBD1; cdr3_nt: TGTGCCAGCAGTCGCGTCCCGGGACAGGGGGCTTACGAGCAGTACTTC; cdr3_aa: CASSRVPGQGAYEQYF
j_call: TRBJ1-5; v_call: TRBV9; clone_size: few; cdr3_length: 15; d_call: NA; cdr3_nt: TGTGCCAGCAGCGTAGGGGCAACGGGGGAACAGCCCCAGCATTTT; cdr3_aa: CASSVGATGEQPQHF
j_call: TRBJ2-5; v_call: TRBV4-2; clone_size: NA; cdr3_length: 14; d_call: NA; cdr3_nt: TGTGCCAGCAGCCAAGGAGGGGGGGACGAGACCCAGTACTTC; cdr3_aa: CASSQGGGDETQYF
j_call: TRBJ2-1; v_call: TRBV28; clone_size: NA; cdr3_length: 14; d_call: TRBD2; cdr3_nt: TGTGCCAGCAGTTTAAGTGGGAGGGCCAATGAGCAGTTCTTC; cdr3_aa: CASSLSGRANEQFF
j_call: TRBJ2-5; v_call: TRBV18; clone_size: NA; cdr3_length: 13; d_call: NA; cdr3_nt: TGTGCCAGCTCACAAGACTCACAAGAGACCCAGTACTTC; cdr3_aa: CASSQDSQETQYF
j_call: TRBJ2-7; v_call: TRBV13; clone_size: NA; cdr3_length: 16; d_call: TRBD2; cdr3_nt: TGTGCCAGCAGCTTAGTGGGCGGGACTAGTGCGTACGAGCAGTACTTC; cdr3_aa: CASSLVGGTSAYEQYF
j_call: TRBJ2-7; v_call: TRBV6-5; clone_size: few; cdr3_length: 15; d_call: TRBD2; cdr3_nt: TGTGCCAGCAGTTTAAGACTAGCGGGAGGCTCCGAGCAGTACTTC; cdr3_aa: CASSLRLAGGSEQYF
j_call: TRBJ2-3; v_call: TRBV18; clone_size: NA; cdr3_length: 15; d_call: NA; cdr3_nt: TGTGCCAGCTCACCACCATATCTTCGCACAGATACGCAGTATTTT; cdr3_aa: CASSPPYLRTDTQYF
j_call: TRBJ2-2; v_call: TRBV29-1; clone_size: NA; cdr3_length: 15; d_call: TRBD1; cdr3_nt: TGCAGCGTTGGGTCCGGGACAGGCGTAACCGGGGAGCTGTTTTTT; cdr3_aa: CSVGSGTGVTGELFF
j_call: TRBJ2-3; v_call: TRBV4-3; clone_size: NA; cdr3_length: 18; d_call: NA; cdr3_nt: TGCGCCAGCAGCCAAGATCGGCAGACCGGGACTAGCACAGATACGCAGTATTTT; cdr3_aa: CASSQDRQTGTSTDTQYF
j_call: TRBJ2-2; v_call: TRBV5-6; clone_size: NA; cdr3_length: 13; d_call: NA; cdr3_nt: TGTGCCAGCAGCTTGGGCTATCTCGGGGAGCTGTTTTTT; cdr3_aa: CASSLGYLGELFF
j_call: TRBJ2-7; v_call: TRBV7-2; clone_size: few; cdr3_length: 14; d_call: NA; cdr3_nt: TGTGCCAGCAGCTTATACGTCAGGGATTGGGAGCAGTACTTC; cdr3_aa: CASSLYVRDWEQYF
j_call: TRBJ2-1; v_call: TRBV27; clone_size: NA; cdr3_length: 17; d_call: TRBD2; cdr3_nt: TGTGCCAGCAGTTTTACACCGGGACTAGCCCTGGGTAATGAGCAGTTCTTC; cdr3_aa: CASSFTPGLALGNEQFF
j_call: TRBJ1-6; v_call: TRBV25-1; clone_size: NA; cdr3_length: 15; d_call: NA; cdr3_nt: TGTGCCAGCAGAAACAGGGAAAAAGTAAACTCACCCCTCCACTTT; cdr3_aa: CASRNREKVNSPLHF
j_call: TRBJ1-1; v_call: TRBV10-3; clone_size: few; cdr3_length: 15; d_call: TRBD1; cdr3_nt: TGTGCCATCAGTGACCGACAGGGGGCTCACACTGAAGCTTTCTTT; cdr3_aa: CAISDRQGAHTEAFF
j_call: TRBJ1-2; v_call: TRBV5-6; clone_size: NA; cdr3_length: 13; d_call: NA; cdr3_nt: TGTGCCAGCAGCTTGCGGGGGGAGGTCGGCTACACCTTC; cdr3_aa: CASSLRGEVGYTF
j_call: TRBJ2-4; v_call: TRBV24-1; clone_size: NA; cdr3_length: 14; d_call: NA; cdr3_nt: TGTGCCAGCACATCCCGCGCGCGGTTTGGCATTCAGTACTTC; cdr3_aa: CASTSRARFGIQYF
j_call: TRBJ2-7; v_call: TRBV28; clone_size: NA; cdr3_length: 13; d_call: TRBD1; cdr3_nt: TGTGCCAGCACAGGACAGGGCTCCTACGAGCAGTACTTC; cdr3_aa: CASTGQGSYEQYF
j_call: TRBJ2-5; v_call: TRBV30; clone_size: NA; cdr3_length: 13; d_call: NA; cdr3_nt: TGTGCCTGGAGTAGGGGGATCCAAGAGACCCAGTACTTC; cdr3_aa: CAWSRGIQETQYF
j_call: TRBJ1-2; v_call: TRBV28; clone_size: NA; cdr3_length: 13; d_call: TRBD1; cdr3_nt: TGTGCCAGCAGTCGGACAGGGTCCCCTGGCTACACCTTC; cdr3_aa: CASSRTGSPGYTF
j_call: TRBJ2-1; v_call: TRBV29-1; clone_size: NA; cdr3_length: 15; d_call: TRBD2; cdr3_nt: TGCAGCGTTGAGGCAACTAGCGGGAGTCGCAATGAGCAGTTCTTC; cdr3_aa: CSVEATSGSRNEQFF